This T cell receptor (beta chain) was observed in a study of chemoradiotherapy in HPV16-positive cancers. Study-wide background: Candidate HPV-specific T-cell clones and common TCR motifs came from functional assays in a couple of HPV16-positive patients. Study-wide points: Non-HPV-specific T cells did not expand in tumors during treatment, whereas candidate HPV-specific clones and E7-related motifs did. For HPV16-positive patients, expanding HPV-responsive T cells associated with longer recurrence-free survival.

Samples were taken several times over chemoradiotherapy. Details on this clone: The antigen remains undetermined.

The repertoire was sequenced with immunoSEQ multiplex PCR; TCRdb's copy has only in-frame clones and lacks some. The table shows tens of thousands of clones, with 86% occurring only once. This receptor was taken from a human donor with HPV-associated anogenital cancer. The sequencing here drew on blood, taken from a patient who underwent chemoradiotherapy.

CDR3 DNA: TGCGCCAGCAGCTTGGGTAGCGGGGGGGCCGGAGAGACCCAGTACTTC. Its protein is CASSLGSGGAGETQYF. The chain recombines TRBV5-1 with TRBJ2-5; 11 nucleotides match TRBD2. V lost 0 bases, J lost 4 bases, and 5 bases stayed unmatched. There are 16 residues in the CDR3. Germline V lookup: CDR1 SGHRS, CDR2 YFSETQ.